The 11 T cell receptor beta chains listed next were all sequenced from one sample in a study of cytomegalovirus exposure and HLA in healthy donors. 13 Jbeta primers and 60 Vbeta primers were used for the PCR. Sequencing used immunoSEQ multiplex PCR; TCRdb keeps in-frame clones, though not all of them. Its table records about 55,000 clones. Material: PBMCs. Receptors were obtained from a man in his forties or fifties in good health and CMV-seropositive.

The V call is TRBV29-1, the J call TRBJ2-2, with a possible D match to TRBD2 (5 bases). The CDR3 length is 14 residues. From germline, CDR1 is SQVTM and CDR2 ANQGSEA. V was shortened by 4 bases and J by 4 bases, with 13 bases between the two germline ends. The CDR3 sequence: CSVVAGGSTGELFF. For the CDR3, the DNA is TGCAGCGTTGTGGCGGGTGGGAGCACCGGGGAGCTGTTTTTT.

The rearrangement uses TRBV28 and TRBJ1-2; 8 nucleotides agree with TRBD1. The CDR3 spans 15 residues. Germline lookup yields CDR1 MDHEN and CDR2 SYDVKM. V was pared by 2 bases and J by 4 bases, with 6 bases of the junction left unmatched. The CDR3 region is CASSLQGARGYGYTF. CDR3 coding DNA: TGTGCCAGCAGTTTACAGGGGGCGCGCGGCTATGGCTACACCTTC.

The CDR3 DNA sequence: TGTGCCAGCAGGGGACAGGAACCATACGAGCAGTACTTC. Amino acid sequence: CASRGQEPYEQYF. The rearrangement links TRBV28 to TRBJ2-7, with TRBD1 matching over 8 bases. V lost 6 bases and J lost 4; bases outside the gene matches: 5. Germline CDR1 reads MDHEN; CDR2 reads SYDVKM. The CDR3 totals 13 residues.

The rearrangement joins TRBV4-2 to TRBJ2-1; D may be TRBD1 (6 bases). V lost 0 bases and J lost 7, with 28 bases in between. This CDR3 region has 20 residues. Germline V lookup: CDR1 LGHNA, CDR2 YNFKEQ. The CDR3 loop is CASSQDYFVGDGGRRNEQFF. DNA of the CDR3: TGTGCCAGCAGCCAAGATTATTTTGTAGGGGATGGGGGCCGACGGAATGAGCAGTTCTTC.

The rearrangement links TRBV6-5 to TRBJ1-2; TRBD1 might be the D (5 bases). Trimming pared 7 bases from V and 2 bases from J, leaving 11 bases between. CDR3 length: 13 residues. CDR1 MNHEY and CDR2 SVGAGI come from the germline V gene. The CDR3 spells CASTKDSNYGYTF. CDR3 coding DNA: TGTGCCAGCACCAAAGACAGCAACTATGGCTACACCTTC.

As regards this clone: A read error may account for a junction end that differs from germline. The chain links TRBV28 to TRBJ2-1, with D perhaps TRBD2 (7 bases). The CDR3 runs 18 residues. The germline V gene encodes CDR1 MDHEN and CDR2 SYDVKM. CDR3 bases: TGTGCCAGCAGGCCCCGGGGAGGCGGGGGCCCCTCCGACAATGAGCAGTTCTTC. Its protein product is CASRPRGGGGPSDNEQFF.

Of note for this clone: Sequence at one end of the junction differs from germline and may be a read error. The gene calls are TRBV4-1 and TRBJ2-3; D remains ambiguous. This CDR3 comprises 14 residues. Germline V gene lookup returns CDR1 MGHRA and CDR2 YSYEKL. CDR3: CASSQVGAADKQYF. The CDR3 coding sequence is TGCGCCAGCAGCCAAGTAGGAGCCGCAGATAAGCAGTATTTT.

This chain uses TRBV4-1 with TRBJ1-5, with D perhaps matching TRBD1 (6 bases). Trimming stripped 2 bases from V and 6 bases from J, with 17 bases between. This CDR3 spans 16 amino acids. In germline, CDR1 is MGHRA, CDR2 YSYEKL. CDR3 residues: CASSQNSQGYGQPQHF. The CDR3 DNA reads as TGCGCCAGCAGCCAAAACAGCCAGGGGTACGGTCAGCCCCAGCATTTT.

This chain joins TRBV28 and TRBJ1-2; the match to TRBD1 covers 12 bases. Germline V gives CDR1 MDHEN, CDR2 SYDVKM. V lost 3 bases and J lost 8; bases outside the gene matches: 7. The CDR3 covers 15 residues. Written as DNA, the CDR3 is TGTGCCAGCAGTTTCGTGGGGGGACAGGGGGCGGGCTACACCTTC. This sequence encodes CASSFVGGQGAGYTF.

The genes are TRBV29-1 and TRBJ2-3; TRBD1 aligns across 11 bases. The V segment lost 3 bases and the J segment 4 bases; nucleotides outside the gene matches: 3. Looked up from germline, CDR1 is SQVTM and CDR2 is ANQGSEA. The CDR3 runs to 14 residues. CDR3 sequence reads: CSVDWGQGADTQYF. In DNA form, the CDR3 reads TGCAGCGTTGACTGGGGACAGGGGGCAGATACGCAGTATTTT.

This chain joins TRBV18 and TRBJ2-1; 7 bases are a match to TRBD1. The CDR3 consists of 12 residues. CDR1 and CDR2 from the germline V gene are KGHSH and LQKENI. Trimming at V came to 8 bases and at J to 9 bases, leaving 7 bases not matched to a gene. The CDR3 DNA follows: TGTGCCAGCAAGACAGGGCAGGGTGAGCAGTTCTTC. This translates into CASKTGQGEQFF.